This T cell receptor beta chain was found in a study of human thymus T cells. General study findings and limits: What related research reported was that thymic repertoires overlapped highly among unrelated individuals.

It was from resections taken during corrective heart surgery that the thymus tissue came. Samples came from healthy Finnish infants during open corrective cardiac surgery. Sequencing was performed with immunoSEQ multiplex PCR; in TCRdb, only in-frame clones are kept and a portion is missing. The table shows tens of thousands of clones, with just over 95% occurring only once. Germline V lookup: CDR1 SGHTA, CDR2 FQGNSA. The CDR3 is made up of 18 amino acids. With V trimmed by 5 bases and J by 4 bases, 11 bases remained unmatched. This clone was detected once. Its matching antigen is unknown. This sequence was found in a boy under three years old with a congenital heart defect but otherwise immunologically healthy. The chain is built from TRBV7-2 and TRBJ2-1; TRBD2 matches at 13 bases. Sequencing input: thymus tissue. For the CDR3, the DNA is TGTGCCAGCAGCGCCCCGGGACTAGCGGGGACGGATTACAATGAGCAGTTCTTC. It translates to CASSAPGLAGTDYNEQFF.